Given below is one TCR beta chain in context. The length of the CDR3 is 14 residues. Trimming stripped 3 bases from V and 5 bases from J, with 14 bases between. The germline V gene has CDR1 MDHEN and CDR2 SYDVKM. This sample is drawn from a study of blood T cell repertoires in COVID-19. Study-level background: Acute and convalescent COVID-19 samples came from the United States, Italy and Spain.

In the original processing: Nucleated cell counts were estimated from reference gene primer amplification. Assay: immunoSEQ multiplex PCR; the TCRdb copy retains only in-frame clones and omits some. Clone size and the V and J calls come from that table; the DNA yielded D and trimming. This sample has fewer than 110,000 clones, with about 90% found just once. The chain is built from TRBV28 and TRBJ2-7; D is ambiguous. The clonotype was recovered from a human donor in a cohort sampled during active COVID-19. The sample consisted of peripheral blood. The CDR3 region has the DNA TGTGCCAGCAGTTTGGGCAGGATTACCGACGAGCAGTACTTC. Its translation is CASSLGRITDEQYF.